A single sample is the source of the 21 T cell receptor beta chains below, sequenced in a study of identical twins. TCRdb re-called the 5' RACE reads with MiXCR, one entry per CDR3 protein. The sample holds more than 1.5 million distinct CDR3 sequences, 32% seen once. The specimen was cord blood. These receptor sequences come from a newborn girl in good health.

The chain carries TRBV27 and TRBJ2-7, with unresolved D. This CDR3 comprises 14 residues. From germline, CDR1 is MNHEY and CDR2 SMNVEV (reference sequence). V shed 7 bases and J shed 0 bases, with 13 bases lying between them. CDR3 DNA: TGTGCCAGCACCCTTCGAGGTGGCTCCTACGAGCAGTACTTC. Translating gives CASTLRGGSYEQYF.

The chain carries TRBV7-9 and TRBJ1-1, with TRBD1 identical over 8 bases. This CDR3 has 17 amino acids. In germline, CDR1 is SEHNR, CDR2 FQNEAQ (reference sequence). The V and J ends lost 2 bases and 5 bases, in that order; junction bases with no gene match: 13. The CDR3 nucleotides read TGTGCCAGCAGCTTAATTAGGGTCCAGGGGGCGAAGACTGAAGCTTTCTTT. This codes for CASSLIRVQGAKTEAFF. The full variable domain, in which reference TRBV7-9 and TRBJ1-1 provide the parts outside the CDR3, is DTGVSQNPRHKITKRGQNVTFRCDPISEHNRLYWYRQTLGQGPEFLTYFQNEAQLEKSRLLSDRFSAERPKGSFSTLEIQRTEQGDSAMYLCASSLIRVQGAKTEAFFGQGTRLTVV.

The gene calls are TRBV2 and TRBJ1-1, with 8 bases lining up with TRBD1. CDR1 SNHLY and CDR2 FYNNEI come from the germline V gene. CDR3 length: 14 residues. The V segment lost 7 bases and the J segment 0 bases; nucleotides outside the gene matches: 4. DNA of the CDR3: TGTGCCAGCAAGGACAGGGCTATGAACACTGAAGCTTTCTTT. The encoded protein is CASKDRAMNTEAFF.

As concerns this clonotype: A clone one base away is much larger, so this may be a read error. The rearrangement links TRBV27 to TRBJ2-3; D not certain. The CDR3 spans 16 residues. Germline-derived CDR1 and CDR2 are MNHEY and SMNVEV (reference sequence). Trimming took 5 bases from V and 0 from J, leaving 15 bases between them. The CDR3 nucleotides are TGTGCCAGCAGTCTTTCCGTACTACCTAGCACAGATACGCAGTATTTT. Its translation: CASSLSVLPSTDTQYF.

The V and J genes are TRBV6-2 or TRBV6-3 and TRBJ1-5; 7 nucleotides line up with TRBD1. The CDR3 runs to 16 residues. The V gene end was trimmed by 4 bases and the J gene end by 0 bases; junction bases not matched to a gene: 6. Germline V CDR1 and CDR2: MNHEY, SVGEGT. The CDR3 spells CASSSRDSHSNQPQHF. In DNA form, the CDR3 reads TGTGCCAGCAGTTCCCGGGACAGCCATAGCAATCAGCCCCAGCATTTT.

Concerning this clonotype: One end of the junction varies from germline; a read error may be responsible. V and J are TRBV10-3 and TRBJ2-4, with 9 bases that match TRBD2. The length of the CDR3 is 18 residues. The germline CDR1 and CDR2 sequences are ENHRY and SYGVKD. DNA of the CDR3: TGTGCCATCAGTGCCTCATCGACTAGCGGTCTAGCCAAAGACATTCAGTACTTC. It encodes CAISASSTSGLAKDIQYF.

In regard to this clonotype: A single base separates this from a much larger clone, so it may be a read error. For the CDR3, the DNA is TGTGCCACCGGTGATGATTACGAGCAGTACTTC. It specifies CATGDDYEQYF. This chain joins TRBV24-1 and TRBJ2-7; D remains ambiguous. Germline CDR1 reads KGHDR; CDR2 reads SFDVKD. The CDR3 is 11 amino acids.

This clonotype was seen ten or more times. The CDR3 reads CSARPLTNEKLFF. CDR3 coding DNA: TGCAGCGCGAGACCGTTAACTAATGAAAAACTGTTTTTT. The V and J genes are TRBV29-1 and TRBJ1-4; D is unresolved. Per the germline V gene, CDR1 is SQVTM and CDR2 is ANQGSEA. V lost 7 bases to trimming and J lost 1 base, with 10 bases between them. This CDR3 has 13 residues.

CDR3 protein: CASSLGVGEASGNTIYF. The CDR3 region has the DNA TGTGCCAGCAGTTTAGGCGTGGGAGAAGCCTCTGGAAACACCATATATTTT. This chain links TRBV27 with TRBJ1-3; D gene ambiguous. The CDR3 is made up of 17 amino acids. Germline loops: CDR1 MNHEY, CDR2 SMNVEV (reference sequence). With 2 bases removed from V and 0 bases from J, the gap between germline ends came to 14 bases.

Turning to this clonotype: Given a much more abundant clone one base away, this may be a read error. V usage is TRBV12-3 or TRBV12-4 and J usage is TRBJ1-2, with 8 nucleotides matching TRBD1. The CDR3 spans 13 residues. V shed 2 bases and J 6 bases; nucleotides not matched to a gene: 2. CDR3 DNA sequence: TGTGCCAGCAGTTTACGGACAGGGCATGGCTACACCTTC. Its translation is CASSLRTGHGYTF.

The table lists this clonotype with a few counts. The V call is TRBV4-1, the J call TRBJ2-7; D gene ambiguous. Germline V gives CDR1 MGHRA, CDR2 YSYEKL. The CDR3 is made up of 14 amino acids. The V gene lost 6 bases and the J gene lost 0 bases, with 12 bases spanning the gap. This CDR3 is CASRPWWLSYEQYF. For the CDR3, the DNA is TGCGCCAGCAGGCCTTGGTGGCTCTCCTACGAGCAGTACTTC.

There are many counts of this clonotype. The chain employs TRBV13 and TRBJ2-3; D tentatively reads TRBD1 or TRBD2 (5 bases each). V lost 1 base and J lost 8, with 7 bases in between. This CDR3 contains 12 residues. Germline CDR1 and CDR2: PRHDT and FYEKMQ (reference sequence). CDR3 DNA sequence: TGTGCCAGCAGCTTAGCGGGGACTACGCAGTATTTT. Translated, it gives CASSLAGTTQYF.

This clonotype was seen once. The CDR3 reads CSTTAFYEQYF. The CDR3 region has the DNA TGCAGTACTACAGCGTTCTACGAGCAGTACTTC. J is TRBJ2-7 and V is TRBV20-1; unclear D gene. CDR3 length: 11 amino acids. V dropped 8 bases and J dropped 3 bases, with 11 bases sitting between them. The germline V gene encodes CDR1 DFQATT and CDR2 SNEGSKA (reference sequence).

Concerning this clonotype itself: The junction and the germline gene differ at one end; a read error may be behind it. V is TRBV6-1 and J is TRBJ1-5; possibly TRBD1 for D (5 bases). This CDR3 has 14 residues. Germline V CDR1 and CDR2: MNHNS, SASEGT. The CDR3 reads CARSEAWGNQPQHF. CDR3 sequence (DNA): TGTGCCCGCAGTGAAGCGTGGGGGAATCAGCCCCAGCATTTT.

The V call is TRBV2, the J call TRBJ2-5, with TRBD2 as a possible D gene (6 bases). Germline assignment: CDR1 SNHLY and CDR2 FYNNEI. The V end lost 6 bases, the J end lost 2 bases, and 22 bases lay between the germline ends. There are 17 residues in the CDR3. CDR3 sequence: CASRPLSGRDSQETQYF. The CDR3 bases are TGTGCCAGCAGACCCCTCTCTGGCCGGGACTCTCAAGAGACCCAGTACTTC.

This chain joins TRBV29-1 and TRBJ2-1, with 9 bases fitting TRBD2. The CDR3 is 14 amino acids. CDR1 SQVTM and CDR2 ANQGSEA come from the germline V gene. J lost 2 bases, V lost 5 bases, and 4 bases had no gene match. CDR3 in DNA: TGCAGCGTTCGAGCGGGGGGACCCTACAATGAGCAGTTCTTC. Protein sequence: CSVRAGGPYNEQFF.

CDR3 in DNA: TGCAGTGCTAGACCCGTAGGGAGGGGCACAGATACGCAGTATTTT. Its protein is CSARPVGRGTDTQYF. This chain uses TRBV20-1 with TRBJ2-3; 7 nucleotides line up with TRBD2. This CDR3 is built from 15 residues. Germline-derived CDR1 and CDR2 are DFQATT and SNEGSKA (reference sequence). The junction had 6 bases not matched to a gene; V was cut back by 2 bases and J by 1 base.

The chain combines TRBV6-1 with TRBJ2-7; 11 positions match TRBD2. The V segment lost 4 bases and the J segment 5 bases; nucleotides outside the gene matches: 1. There are 13 residues in the CDR3. From germline, CDR1 is MNHNS and CDR2 SASEGT. CDR3 in DNA: TGTGCCAGCAGTGGGGGACTAGCGGACGAGCAGTACTTC. Its translation is CASSGGLADEQYF.

V is TRBV5-1 and J is TRBJ2-5; D may be TRBD1 (5 bases). The CDR3 consists of 18 residues. V was clipped by 1 base and J by 1 base, with 20 bases between them. Germline CDR1 and CDR2: SGHRS and YFSETQ. The CDR3 nucleotides read TGCGCCAGCAGCTTGTCTCGACAGCCCGGCAAGTTCCAAGAGACCCAGTACTTC. Translation: CASSLSRQPGKFQETQYF.

There are a few counts of this clonotype. This chain joins TRBV20-1 and TRBJ2-5, with D unclear. CDR3 length equals 15 residues. Germline V lookup: CDR1 DFQATT, CDR2 SNEGSKA (reference sequence). The CDR3 here is CSPHPSTRPWETQYF. As DNA, the CDR3 is TGCAGCCCTCACCCCTCGACTCGTCCGTGGGAGACCCAGTACTTC.

In its sample, this clonotype was seen a few times. The chain links TRBV20-1 to TRBJ2-3; no reliable D call. The germline V and J ends were trimmed by 3 bases and 4 bases, with 8 bases remaining between them. The CDR3 is made up of 12 amino acids. Germline CDR1 is DFQATT and CDR2 is SNEGSKA (reference sequence). The CDR3 DNA is TGCAGTGCTAGGTATCGGTCAGATACGCAGTATTTT. It is translated as CSARYRSDTQYF.